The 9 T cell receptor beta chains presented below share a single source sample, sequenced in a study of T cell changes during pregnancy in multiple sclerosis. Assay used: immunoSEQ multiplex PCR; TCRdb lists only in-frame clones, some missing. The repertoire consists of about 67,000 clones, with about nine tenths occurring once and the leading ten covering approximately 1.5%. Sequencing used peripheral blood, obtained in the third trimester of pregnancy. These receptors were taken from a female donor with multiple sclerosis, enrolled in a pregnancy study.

CDR3 sequence: CASRGGNRFSYEQYF. Written as DNA, the CDR3 is TGTGCCAGCAGAGGCGGGAACCGATTCTCCTACGAGCAGTACTTC. The V and J genes are TRBV2 and TRBJ2-7; D possibly corresponds to TRBD2 (6 bases). This CDR3 has 15 amino acids. The germline V gene has CDR1 SNHLY and CDR2 FYNNEI. V was trimmed by 6 bases and J by 0 bases, leaving 15 bases between them.

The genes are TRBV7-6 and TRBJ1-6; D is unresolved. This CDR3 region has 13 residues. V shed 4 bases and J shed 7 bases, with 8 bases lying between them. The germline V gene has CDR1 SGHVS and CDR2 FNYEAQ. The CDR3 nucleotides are TGTGCCAGCAGCTCTGGCATGAATTCACCCCTCCACTTT. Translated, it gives CASSSGMNSPLHF.

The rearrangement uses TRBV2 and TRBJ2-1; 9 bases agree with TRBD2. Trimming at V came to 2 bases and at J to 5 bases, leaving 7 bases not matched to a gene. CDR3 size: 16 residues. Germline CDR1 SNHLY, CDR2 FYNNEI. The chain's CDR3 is CASSEKTSGYNNEQFF. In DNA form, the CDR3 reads TGTGCCAGCAGTGAAAAAACTAGCGGGTATAACAATGAGCAGTTCTTC.

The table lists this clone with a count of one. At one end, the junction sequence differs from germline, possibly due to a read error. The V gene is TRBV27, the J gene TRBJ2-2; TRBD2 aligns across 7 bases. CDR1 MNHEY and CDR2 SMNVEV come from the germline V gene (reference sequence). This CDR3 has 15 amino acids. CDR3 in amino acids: CVSSLRGGRTGELFF. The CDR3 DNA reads TGTGTCAGCAGTTTACGCGGGGGAAGGACCGGGGAGCTGTTTTTT.

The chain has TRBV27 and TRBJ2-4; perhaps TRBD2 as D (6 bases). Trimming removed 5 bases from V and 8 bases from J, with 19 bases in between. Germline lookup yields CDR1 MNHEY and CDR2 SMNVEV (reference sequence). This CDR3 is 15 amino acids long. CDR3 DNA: TGTGCCAGCAGTGCATTAGCGGCCAAAAGGGACATTCAGTACTTC. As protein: CASSALAAKRDIQYF.

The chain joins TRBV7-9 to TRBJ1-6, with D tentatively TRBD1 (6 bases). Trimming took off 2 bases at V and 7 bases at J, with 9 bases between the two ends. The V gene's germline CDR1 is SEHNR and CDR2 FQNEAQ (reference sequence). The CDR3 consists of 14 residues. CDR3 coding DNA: TGTGCCAGCAGCTTAAGTACAGGGAATTCACCCCTCCACTTT. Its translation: CASSLSTGNSPLHF.

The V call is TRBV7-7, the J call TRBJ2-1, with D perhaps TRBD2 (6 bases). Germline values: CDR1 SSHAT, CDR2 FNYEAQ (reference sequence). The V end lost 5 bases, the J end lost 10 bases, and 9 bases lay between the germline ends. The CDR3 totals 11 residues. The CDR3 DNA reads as TGTGCCAGCAGCGCGGGGCTCGAGCAGTTCTTC. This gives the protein CASSAGLEQFF.

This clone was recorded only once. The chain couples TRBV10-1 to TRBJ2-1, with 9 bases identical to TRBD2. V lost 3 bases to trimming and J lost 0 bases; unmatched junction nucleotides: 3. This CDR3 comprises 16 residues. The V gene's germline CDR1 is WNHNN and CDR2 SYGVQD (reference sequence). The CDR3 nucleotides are TGCGCCAGCAGTGATGCGGGAGGGAGCTCCTACAATGAGCAGTTCTTC. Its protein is CASSDAGGSSYNEQFF.

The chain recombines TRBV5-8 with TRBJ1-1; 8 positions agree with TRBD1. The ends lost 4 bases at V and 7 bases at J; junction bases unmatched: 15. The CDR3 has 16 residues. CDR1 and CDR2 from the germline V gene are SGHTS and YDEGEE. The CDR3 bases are TGTGCCAGCAGCCCATCATTCCGGACAGGGACTAATGAAGCTTTCTTT. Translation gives CASSPSFRTGTNEAFF.